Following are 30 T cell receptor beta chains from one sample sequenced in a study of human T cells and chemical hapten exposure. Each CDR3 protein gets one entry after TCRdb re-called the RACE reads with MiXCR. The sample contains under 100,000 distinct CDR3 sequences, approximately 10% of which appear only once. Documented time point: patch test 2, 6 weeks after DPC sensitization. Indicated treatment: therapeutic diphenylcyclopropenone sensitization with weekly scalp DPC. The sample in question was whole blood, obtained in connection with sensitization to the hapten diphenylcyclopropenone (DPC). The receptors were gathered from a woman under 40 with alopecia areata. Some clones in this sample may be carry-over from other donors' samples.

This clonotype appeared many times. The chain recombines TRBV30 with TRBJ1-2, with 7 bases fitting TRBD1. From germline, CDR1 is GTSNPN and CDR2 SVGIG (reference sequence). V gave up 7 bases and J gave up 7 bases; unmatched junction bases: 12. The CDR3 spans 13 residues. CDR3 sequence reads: CASSKGANSGYTF. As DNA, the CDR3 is TGTGCCTCGAGCAAGGGGGCGAACAGTGGCTACACCTTC.

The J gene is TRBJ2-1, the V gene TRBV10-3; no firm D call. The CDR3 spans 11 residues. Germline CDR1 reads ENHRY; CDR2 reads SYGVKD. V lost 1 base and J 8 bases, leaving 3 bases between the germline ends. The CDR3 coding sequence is TGTGCCATCAGTGAGTTCGATGAGCAGTTCTTC. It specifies CAISEFDEQFF.

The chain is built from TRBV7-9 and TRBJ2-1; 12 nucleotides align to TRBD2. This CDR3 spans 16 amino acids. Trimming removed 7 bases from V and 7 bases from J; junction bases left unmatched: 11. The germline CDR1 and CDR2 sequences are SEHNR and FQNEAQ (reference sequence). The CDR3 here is CASTMTSGRSGNEQFF. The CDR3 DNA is TGTGCCAGCACCATGACTAGCGGGAGATCTGGGAATGAGCAGTTCTTC. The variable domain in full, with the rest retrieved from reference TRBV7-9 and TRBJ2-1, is DTGVSQNPRHKITKRGQNVTFRCDPISEHNRLYWYRQTLGQGPEFLTYFQNEAQLEKSRLLSDRFSAERPKGSFSTLEIQRTEQGDSAMYLCASTMTSGRSGNEQFFGPGTRLTVL.

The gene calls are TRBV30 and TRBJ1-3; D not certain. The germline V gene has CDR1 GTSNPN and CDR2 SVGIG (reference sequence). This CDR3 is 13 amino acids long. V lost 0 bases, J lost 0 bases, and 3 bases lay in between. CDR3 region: CAWSVNSGNTIYF. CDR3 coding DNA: TGTGCCTGGAGTGTAAACTCTGGAAACACCATATATTTT.

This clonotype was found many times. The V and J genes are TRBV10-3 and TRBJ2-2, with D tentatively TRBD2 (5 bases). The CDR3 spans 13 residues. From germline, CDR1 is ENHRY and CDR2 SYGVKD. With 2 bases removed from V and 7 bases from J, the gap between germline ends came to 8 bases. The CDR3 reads CAISELGVGELFF. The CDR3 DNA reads TGTGCCATCAGTGAGCTGGGAGTCGGGGAGCTGTTTTTT.

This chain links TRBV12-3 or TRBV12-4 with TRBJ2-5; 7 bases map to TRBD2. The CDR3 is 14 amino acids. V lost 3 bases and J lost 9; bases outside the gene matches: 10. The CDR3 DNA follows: TGTGCCAGCAGTTTCCCGGGGGGTCATACGGCCCAGTACTTC. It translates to CASSFPGGHTAQYF.

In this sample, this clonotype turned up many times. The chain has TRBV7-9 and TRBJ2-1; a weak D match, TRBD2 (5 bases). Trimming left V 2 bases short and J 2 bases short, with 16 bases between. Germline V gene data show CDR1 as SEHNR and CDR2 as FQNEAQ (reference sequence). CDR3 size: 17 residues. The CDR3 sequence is CASSLPSTNSPYNEQFF. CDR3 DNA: TGTGCCAGCAGCTTACCCTCGACTAATTCCCCCTACAATGAGCAGTTCTTC.

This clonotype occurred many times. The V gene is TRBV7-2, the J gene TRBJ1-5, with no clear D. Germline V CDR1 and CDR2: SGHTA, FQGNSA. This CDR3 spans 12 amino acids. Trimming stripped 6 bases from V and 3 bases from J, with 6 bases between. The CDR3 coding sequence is TGTGCCAGCAGTTCTCCCAATCAGCCCCAGCATTTT. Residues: CASSSPNQPQHF. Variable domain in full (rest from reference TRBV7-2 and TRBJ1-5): GAGVSQSPSNKVTEKGKDVELRCDPISGHTALYWYRQSLGQGLEFLIYFQGNSAPDKSGLPSDRFSAERTGGSVSTLTIQRTQQEDSAVYLCASSSPNQPQHFGDGTRLSIL.

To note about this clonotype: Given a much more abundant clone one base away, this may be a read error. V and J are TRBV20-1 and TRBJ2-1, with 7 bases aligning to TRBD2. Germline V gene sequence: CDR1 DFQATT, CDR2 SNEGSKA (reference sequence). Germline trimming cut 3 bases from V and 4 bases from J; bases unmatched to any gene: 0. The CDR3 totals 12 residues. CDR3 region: CSASGGYNEQFF. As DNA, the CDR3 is TGCAGTGCTAGCGGGGGGTACAATGAGCAGTTCTTC.

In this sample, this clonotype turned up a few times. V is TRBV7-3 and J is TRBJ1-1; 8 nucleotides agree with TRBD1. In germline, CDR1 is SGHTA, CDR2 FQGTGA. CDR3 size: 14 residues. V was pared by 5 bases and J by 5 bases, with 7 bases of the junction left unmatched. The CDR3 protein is CASSPDRGWTEAFF. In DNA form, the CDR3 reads TGTGCCAGCAGCCCAGACAGGGGATGGACTGAAGCTTTCTTT.

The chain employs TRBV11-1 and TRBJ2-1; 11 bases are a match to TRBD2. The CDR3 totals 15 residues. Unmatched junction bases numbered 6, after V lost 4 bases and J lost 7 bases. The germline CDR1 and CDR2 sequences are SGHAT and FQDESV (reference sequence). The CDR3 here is CASSYTSGGSNEQFF. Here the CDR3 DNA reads TGTGCCAGCAGCTATACTAGCGGGGGAAGTAATGAGCAGTTCTTC.

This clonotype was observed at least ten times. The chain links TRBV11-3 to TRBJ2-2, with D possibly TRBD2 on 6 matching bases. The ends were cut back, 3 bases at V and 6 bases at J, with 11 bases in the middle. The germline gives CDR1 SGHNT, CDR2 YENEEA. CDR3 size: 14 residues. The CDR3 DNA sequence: TGTGCCAGCAGCTTGGAGGGAACGGCCGGGGAGCTGTTTTTT. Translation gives CASSLEGTAGELFF.

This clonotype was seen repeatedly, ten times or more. The CDR3 sequence is CAWSPTDSNQPQHF. The CDR3 nucleotides read TGTGCCTGGAGTCCGACAGATAGCAATCAGCCCCAGCATTTT. This rearrangement joins TRBV30 to TRBJ1-5; a weak D match, TRBD1 (5 bases). This CDR3 spans 14 amino acids. Per the germline V gene, CDR1 is GTSNPN and CDR2 is SVGIG (reference sequence). V shed 2 bases and J shed 0 bases, with 8 bases lying between them. The variable domain in full, with the rest retrieved from reference TRBV30 and TRBJ1-5, is SQTIHQWPATLVQPVGSPLSLECTVEGTSNPNLYWYRQAAGRGLQLLFYSVGIGQISSEVPQNLSASRPQDRQFILSSKKLLLSDSGFYLCAWSPTDSNQPQHFGDGTRLSIL.

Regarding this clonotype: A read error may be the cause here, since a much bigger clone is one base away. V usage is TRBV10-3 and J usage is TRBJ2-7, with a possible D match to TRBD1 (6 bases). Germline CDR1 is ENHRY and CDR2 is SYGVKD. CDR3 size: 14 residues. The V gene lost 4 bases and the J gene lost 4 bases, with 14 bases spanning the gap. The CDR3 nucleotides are TGTGCCATCAGTGTCGGGACAAAGTCTTACGAGCAGTACTTC. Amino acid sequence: CAISVGTKSYEQYF.

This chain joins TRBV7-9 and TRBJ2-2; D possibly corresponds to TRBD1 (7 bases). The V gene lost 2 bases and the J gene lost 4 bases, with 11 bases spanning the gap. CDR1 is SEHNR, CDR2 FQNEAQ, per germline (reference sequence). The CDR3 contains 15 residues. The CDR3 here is CASSLQGGITGELFF. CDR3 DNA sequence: TGTGCCAGCAGCTTACAGGGGGGAATCACCGGGGAGCTGTTTTTT. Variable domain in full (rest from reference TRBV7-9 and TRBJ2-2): DTGVSQNPRHKITKRGQNVTFRCDPISEHNRLYWYRQTLGQGPEFLTYFQNEAQLEKSRLLSDRFSAERPKGSFSTLEIQRTEQGDSAMYLCASSLQGGITGELFFGEGSRLTVL.

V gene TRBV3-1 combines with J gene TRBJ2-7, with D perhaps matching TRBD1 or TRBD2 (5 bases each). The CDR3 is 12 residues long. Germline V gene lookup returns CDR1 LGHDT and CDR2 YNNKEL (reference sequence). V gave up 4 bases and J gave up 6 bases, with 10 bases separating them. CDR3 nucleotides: TGTGCCAGCAGCCCCGAGGGGCTCGAGCAGTACTTC. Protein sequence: CASSPEGLEQYF.

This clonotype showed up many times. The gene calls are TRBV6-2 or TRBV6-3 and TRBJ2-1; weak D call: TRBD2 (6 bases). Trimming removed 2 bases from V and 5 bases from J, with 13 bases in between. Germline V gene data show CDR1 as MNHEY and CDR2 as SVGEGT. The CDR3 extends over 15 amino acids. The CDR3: CASSYHGGKDNEQFF. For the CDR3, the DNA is TGTGCCAGCAGTTACCATGGAGGGAAAGACAATGAGCAGTTCTTC.

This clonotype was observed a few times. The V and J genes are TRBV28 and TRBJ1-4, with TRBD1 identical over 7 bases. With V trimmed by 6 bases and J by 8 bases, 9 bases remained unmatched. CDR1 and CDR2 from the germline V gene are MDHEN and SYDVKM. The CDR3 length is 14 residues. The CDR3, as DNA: TGTGCCAGCAGCGTACAGGGGAGGCAAGAAAAACTGTTTTTT. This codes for CASSVQGRQEKLFF.

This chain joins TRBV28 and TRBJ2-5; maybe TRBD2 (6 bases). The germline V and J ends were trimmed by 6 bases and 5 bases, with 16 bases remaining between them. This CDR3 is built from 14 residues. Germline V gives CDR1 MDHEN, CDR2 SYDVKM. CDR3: CASSSPGGVETQYF. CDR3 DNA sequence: TGTGCCAGCAGCTCCCCTGGAGGGGTGGAGACCCAGTACTTC.

CDR3 bases: TGTGCCAGCAGCGCTAATAGCCCATCCTACAATGAGCAGTTCTTC. Its protein is CASSANSPSYNEQFF. The genes are TRBV9 and TRBJ2-1, with D hard to call. Per germline, CDR1 SGDLS and CDR2 YYNGEE. The CDR3 is made up of 15 amino acids. The germline V and J ends were trimmed by 3 bases and 1 base, with 11 bases remaining between them.

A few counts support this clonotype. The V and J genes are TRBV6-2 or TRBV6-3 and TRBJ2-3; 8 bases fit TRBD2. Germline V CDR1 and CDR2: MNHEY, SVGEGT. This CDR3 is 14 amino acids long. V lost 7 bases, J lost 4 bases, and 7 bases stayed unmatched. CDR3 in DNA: TGTGCCAGCACTAAGCGGGAGTATTCAGATACGCAGTATTTT. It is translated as CASTKREYSDTQYF.

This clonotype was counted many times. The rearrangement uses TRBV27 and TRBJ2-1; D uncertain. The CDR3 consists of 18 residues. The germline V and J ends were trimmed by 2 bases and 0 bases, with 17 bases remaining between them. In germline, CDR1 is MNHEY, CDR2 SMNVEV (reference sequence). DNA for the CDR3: TGTGCCAGCAGTTTAATACCCCGGGTGGGTAGCTCCTACAATGAGCAGTTCTTC. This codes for CASSLIPRVGSSYNEQFF.

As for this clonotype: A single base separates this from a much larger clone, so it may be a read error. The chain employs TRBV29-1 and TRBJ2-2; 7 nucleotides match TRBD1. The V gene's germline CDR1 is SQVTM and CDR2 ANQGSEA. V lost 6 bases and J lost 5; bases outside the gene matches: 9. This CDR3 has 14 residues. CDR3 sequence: CSVDHRGATGELFF. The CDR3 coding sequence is TGCAGCGTAGACCACAGGGGTGCGACCGGGGAGCTGTTTTTT.

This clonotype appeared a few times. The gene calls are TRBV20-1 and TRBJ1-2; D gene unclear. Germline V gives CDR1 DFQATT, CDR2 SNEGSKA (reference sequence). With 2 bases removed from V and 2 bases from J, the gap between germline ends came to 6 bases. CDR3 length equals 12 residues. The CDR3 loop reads CSARLENYGYTF. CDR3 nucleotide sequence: TGCAGTGCTAGACTGGAAAACTATGGCTACACCTTC.

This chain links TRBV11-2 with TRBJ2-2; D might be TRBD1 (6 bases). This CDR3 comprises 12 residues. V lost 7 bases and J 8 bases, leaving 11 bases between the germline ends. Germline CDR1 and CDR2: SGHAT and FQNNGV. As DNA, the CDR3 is TGTGCCAGCAACAGGGAATCAGGGGAGCTGTTTTTT. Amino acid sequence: CASNRESGELFF.

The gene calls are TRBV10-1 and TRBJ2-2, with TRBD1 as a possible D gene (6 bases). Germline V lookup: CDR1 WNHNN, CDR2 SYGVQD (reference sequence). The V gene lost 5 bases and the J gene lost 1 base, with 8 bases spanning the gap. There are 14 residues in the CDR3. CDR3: CASSTGQNTGELFF. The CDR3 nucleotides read TGCGCCAGCAGTACGGGACAGAACACCGGGGAGCTGTTTTTT.

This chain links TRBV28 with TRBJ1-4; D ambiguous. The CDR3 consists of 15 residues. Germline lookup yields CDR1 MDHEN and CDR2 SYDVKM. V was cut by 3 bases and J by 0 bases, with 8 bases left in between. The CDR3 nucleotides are TGTGCCAGCAGTTTTATGGGTGCAACTAATGAAAAACTGTTTTTT. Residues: CASSFMGATNEKLFF.

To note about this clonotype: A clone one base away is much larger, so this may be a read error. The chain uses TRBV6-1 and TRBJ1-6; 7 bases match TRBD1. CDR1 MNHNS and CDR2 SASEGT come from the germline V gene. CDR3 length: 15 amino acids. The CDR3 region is CVSSEFTGENSPLHF. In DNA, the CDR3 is TGTGTCAGCAGTGAATTTACAGGGGAAAATTCACCCCTCCACTTT.

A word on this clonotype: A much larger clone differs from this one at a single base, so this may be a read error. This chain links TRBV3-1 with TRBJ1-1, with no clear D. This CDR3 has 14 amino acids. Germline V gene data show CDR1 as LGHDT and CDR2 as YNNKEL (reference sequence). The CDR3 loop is CVSSQVAPGTEAFF. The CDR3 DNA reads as TGTGTCAGCAGCCAAGTCGCACCGGGCACTGAAGCTTTCTTT.

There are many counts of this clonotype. DNA of the CDR3: TGCGCCAGCACCAGGACTAGCGGCACAGATACGCAGTATTTT. Translating gives CASTRTSGTDTQYF. The rearrangement joins TRBV5-1 to TRBJ2-3, with TRBD2 identical over 9 bases. The V and J ends lost 6 bases and 1 base, in that order; junction bases with no gene match: 3. The CDR3 runs 14 residues. CDR1 and CDR2 from the germline V gene are SGHRS and YFSETQ.